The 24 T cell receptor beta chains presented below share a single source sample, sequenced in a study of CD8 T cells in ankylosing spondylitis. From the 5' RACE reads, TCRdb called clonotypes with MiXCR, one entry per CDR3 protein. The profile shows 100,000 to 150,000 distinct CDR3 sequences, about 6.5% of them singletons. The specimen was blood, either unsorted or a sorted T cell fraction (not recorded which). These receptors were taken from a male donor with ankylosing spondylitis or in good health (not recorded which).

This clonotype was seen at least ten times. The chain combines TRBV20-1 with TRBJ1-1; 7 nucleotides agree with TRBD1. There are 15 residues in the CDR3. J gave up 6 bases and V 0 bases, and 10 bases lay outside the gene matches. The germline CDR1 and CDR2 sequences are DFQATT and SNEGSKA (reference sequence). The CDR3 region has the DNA TGCAGTGCTAGAGATGGCACAACAGGGGCCCCTGAAGCTTTCTTT. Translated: CSARDGTTGAPEAFF.

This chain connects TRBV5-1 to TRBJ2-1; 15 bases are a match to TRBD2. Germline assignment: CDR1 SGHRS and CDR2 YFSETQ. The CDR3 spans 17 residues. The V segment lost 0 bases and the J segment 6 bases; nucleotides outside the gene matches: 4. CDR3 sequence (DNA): TGCGCCAGCAGCTTGGGAGGGACTAGCGGGAGGTCCAATGAGCAGTTCTTC. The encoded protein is CASSLGGTSGRSNEQFF.

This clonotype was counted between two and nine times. Here the CDR3 reads CASSIVQGPSYEQYF. The CDR3 bases are TGTGCCAGTAGTATTGTCCAGGGGCCATCCTACGAGCAGTACTTC. The chain has TRBV19 and TRBJ2-7, with D possibly being TRBD1 (6 bases). Trimming removed 3 bases from V and 1 base from J, with 13 bases in between. The length of the CDR3 is 15 residues. The V gene's germline CDR1 is LNHDA and CDR2 SQIVND (reference sequence).

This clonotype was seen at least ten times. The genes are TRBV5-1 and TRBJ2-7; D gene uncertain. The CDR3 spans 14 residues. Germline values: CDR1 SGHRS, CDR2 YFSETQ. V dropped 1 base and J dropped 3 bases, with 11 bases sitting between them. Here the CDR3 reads CASSLSASLYEQYF. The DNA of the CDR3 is TGCGCCAGCAGCTTGTCCGCCAGCCTCTACGAGCAGTACTTC.

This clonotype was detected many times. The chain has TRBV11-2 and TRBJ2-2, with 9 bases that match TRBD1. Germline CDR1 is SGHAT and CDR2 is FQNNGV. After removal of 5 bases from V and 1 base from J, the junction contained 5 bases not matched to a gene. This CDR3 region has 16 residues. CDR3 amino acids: CASSQWGQGNTGELFF. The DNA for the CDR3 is TGTGCCAGCAGCCAATGGGGACAGGGGAACACCGGGGAGCTGTTTTTT. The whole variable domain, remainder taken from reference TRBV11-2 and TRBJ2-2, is EAGVAQSPRYKIIEKRQSVAFWCNPISGHATLYWYQQILGQGPKLLIQFQNNGVVDDSQLPKDRFSAERLKGVDSTLKIQPAKLEDSAVYLCASSQWGQGNTGELFFGEGSRLTVL.

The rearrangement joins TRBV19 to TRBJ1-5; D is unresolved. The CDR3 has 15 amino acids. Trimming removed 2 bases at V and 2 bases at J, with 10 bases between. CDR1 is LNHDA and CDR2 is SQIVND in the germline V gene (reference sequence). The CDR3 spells CASSILSGGNQPQHF. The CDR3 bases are TGTGCCAGTAGTATATTGTCTGGGGGCAATCAGCCCCAGCATTTT.

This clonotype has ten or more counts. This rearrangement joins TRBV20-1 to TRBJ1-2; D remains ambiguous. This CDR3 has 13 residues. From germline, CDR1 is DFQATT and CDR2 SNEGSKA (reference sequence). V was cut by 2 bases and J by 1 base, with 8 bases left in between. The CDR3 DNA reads TGCAGTGCTAGACAGAATTTTAACTATGGCTACACCTTC. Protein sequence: CSARQNFNYGYTF.

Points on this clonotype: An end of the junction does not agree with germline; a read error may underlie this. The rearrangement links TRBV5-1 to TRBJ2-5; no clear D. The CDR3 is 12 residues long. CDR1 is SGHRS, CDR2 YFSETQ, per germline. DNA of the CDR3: TGCGCCAGCAGCTTGGGCTTAGAGGCCCAGTACTTC. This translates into CASSLGLEAQYF.

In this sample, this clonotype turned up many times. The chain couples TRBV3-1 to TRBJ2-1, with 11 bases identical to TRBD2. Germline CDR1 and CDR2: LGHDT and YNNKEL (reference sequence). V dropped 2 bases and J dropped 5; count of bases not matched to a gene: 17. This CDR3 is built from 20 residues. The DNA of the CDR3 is TGTGCCAGCAGCCAATTCAGTAGCGGGGGGGGAAACCCTGCGAACAATGAGCAGTTCTTC. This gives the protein CASSQFSSGGGNPANNEQFF.

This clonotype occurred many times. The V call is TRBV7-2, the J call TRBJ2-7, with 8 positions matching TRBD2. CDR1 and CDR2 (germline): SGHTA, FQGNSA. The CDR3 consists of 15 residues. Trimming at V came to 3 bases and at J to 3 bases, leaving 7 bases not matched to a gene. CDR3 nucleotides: TGTGCCAGCAGCTTGAGGGGACTAGACTACTACGAGCAGTACTTC. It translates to CASSLRGLDYYEQYF.

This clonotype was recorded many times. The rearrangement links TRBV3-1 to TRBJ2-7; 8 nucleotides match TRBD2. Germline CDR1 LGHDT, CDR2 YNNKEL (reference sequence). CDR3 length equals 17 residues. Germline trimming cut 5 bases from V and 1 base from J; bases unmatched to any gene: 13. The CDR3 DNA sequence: TGTGCCAGCAGCGAAGCTTATGCGGGAGGAGGTTCCTACGAGCAGTACTTC. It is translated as CASSEAYAGGGSYEQYF.

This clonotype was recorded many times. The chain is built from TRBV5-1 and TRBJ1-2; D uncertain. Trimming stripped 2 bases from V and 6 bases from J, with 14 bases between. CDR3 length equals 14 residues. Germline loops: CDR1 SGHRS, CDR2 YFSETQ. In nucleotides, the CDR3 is TGCGCCAGCAGCTTAGTCGAGTCGACGAATGGCTACACCTTC. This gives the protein CASSLVESTNGYTF. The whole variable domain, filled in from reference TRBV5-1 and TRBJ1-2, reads KAGVTQTPRYLIKTRGQQVTLSCSPISGHRSVSWYQQTPGQGLQFLFEYFSETQRNKGNFPGRFSGRQFSNSRSEMNVSTLELGDSALYLCASSLVESTNGYTFGSGTRLTVV.

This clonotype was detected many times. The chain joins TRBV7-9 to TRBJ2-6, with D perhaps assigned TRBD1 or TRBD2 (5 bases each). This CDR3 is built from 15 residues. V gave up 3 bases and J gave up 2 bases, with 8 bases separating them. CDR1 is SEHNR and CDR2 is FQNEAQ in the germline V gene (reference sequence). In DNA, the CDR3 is TGTGCCAGCAGCTTTGGGGGTGCTGGGGCCAACGTCCTGACTTTC. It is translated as CASSFGGAGANVLTF. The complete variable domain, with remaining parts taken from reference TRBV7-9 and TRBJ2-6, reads DTGVSQNPRHKITKRGQNVTFRCDPISEHNRLYWYRQTLGQGPEFLTYFQNEAQLEKSRLLSDRFSAERPKGSFSTLEIQRTEQGDSAMYLCASSFGGAGANVLTFGAGSRLTVL.

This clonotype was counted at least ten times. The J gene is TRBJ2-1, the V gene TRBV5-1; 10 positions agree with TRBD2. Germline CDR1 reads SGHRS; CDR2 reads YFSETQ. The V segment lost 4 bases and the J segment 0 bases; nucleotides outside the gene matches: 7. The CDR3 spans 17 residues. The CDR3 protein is CASSKLAGRSSYNEQFF. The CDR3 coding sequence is TGCGCCAGCAGCAAACTAGCGGGAAGGAGCTCCTACAATGAGCAGTTCTTC.

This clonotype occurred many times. DNA of the CDR3: TGTGCCAGCAGCTCCATTCAGGGGGCAAGAGTCGTTGGGGCCAACGTCCTGACTTTC. This gives the protein CASSSIQGARVVGANVLTF. The chain is built from TRBV7-8 and TRBJ2-6; 8 nucleotides agree with TRBD1. The CDR3 is made up of 19 amino acids. Germline CDR1 is SGHVS and CDR2 is FQNEAQ. V trimming: 4 bases; J trimming: 3 bases; junction bases outside the gene matches: 14.

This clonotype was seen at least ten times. The CDR3 sequence: CSVEWASGTYNEQFF. The CDR3 nucleotides are TGCAGCGTTGAGTGGGCTAGCGGTACCTACAATGAGCAGTTCTTC. The chain couples TRBV29-1 to TRBJ2-1; 7 bases fit TRBD2. Germline V CDR1 and CDR2: SQVTM, ANQGSEA. Losses at the gene ends were 3 bases for V and 2 bases for J; bases not matched to a gene: 7. The CDR3 loop spans 15 amino acids.

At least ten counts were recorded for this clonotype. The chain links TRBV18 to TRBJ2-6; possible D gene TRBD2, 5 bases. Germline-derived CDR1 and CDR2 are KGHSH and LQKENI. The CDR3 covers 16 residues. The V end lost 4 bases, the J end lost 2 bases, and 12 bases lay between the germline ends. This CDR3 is CASSRQDGAGANVLTF. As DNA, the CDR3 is TGTGCCAGCTCACGACAAGACGGGGCTGGGGCCAACGTCCTGACTTTC.

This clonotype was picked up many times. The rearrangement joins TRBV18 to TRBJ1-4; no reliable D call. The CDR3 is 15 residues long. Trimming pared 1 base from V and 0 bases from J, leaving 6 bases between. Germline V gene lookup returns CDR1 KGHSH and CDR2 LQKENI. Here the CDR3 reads CASSPQESTNEKLFF. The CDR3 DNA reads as TGTGCCAGCTCACCACAGGAGTCAACTAATGAAAAACTGTTTTTT.

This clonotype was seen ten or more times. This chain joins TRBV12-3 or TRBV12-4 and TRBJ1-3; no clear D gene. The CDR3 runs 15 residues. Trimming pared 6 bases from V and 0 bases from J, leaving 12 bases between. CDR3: CASSPSFVSGNTIYF. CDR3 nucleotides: TGTGCCAGCAGCCCTTCCTTTGTCTCTGGAAACACCATATATTTT.

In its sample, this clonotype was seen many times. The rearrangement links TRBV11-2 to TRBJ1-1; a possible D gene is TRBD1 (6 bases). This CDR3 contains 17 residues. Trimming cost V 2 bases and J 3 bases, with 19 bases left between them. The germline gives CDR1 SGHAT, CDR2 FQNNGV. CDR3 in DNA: TGTGCCAGCAGCTTACCGACCACCCGAGGGGGTGACACTGAAGCTTTCTTT. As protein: CASSLPTTRGGDTEAFF.

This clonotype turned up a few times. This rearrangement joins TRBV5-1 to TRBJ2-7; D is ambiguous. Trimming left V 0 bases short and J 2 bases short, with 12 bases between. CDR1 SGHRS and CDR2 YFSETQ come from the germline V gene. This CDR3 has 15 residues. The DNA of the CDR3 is TGCGCCAGCAGCTTGGCCGCACCCGTAGCCTACGAGCAGTACTTC. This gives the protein CASSLAAPVAYEQYF.

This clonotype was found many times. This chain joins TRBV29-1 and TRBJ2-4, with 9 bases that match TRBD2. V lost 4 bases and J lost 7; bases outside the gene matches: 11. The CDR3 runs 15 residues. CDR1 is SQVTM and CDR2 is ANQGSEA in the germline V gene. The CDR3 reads CSVVRVAGVGNIQYF. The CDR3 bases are TGCAGCGTTGTGAGGGTAGCGGGGGTTGGGAACATTCAGTACTTC.

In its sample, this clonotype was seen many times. The CDR3 loop reads CASSDPGTSPGNTIYF. The CDR3 DNA is TGTGCCAGCAGTGATCCCGGGACATCACCTGGAAACACCATATATTTT. The V call is TRBV25-1, the J call TRBJ1-3; tentatively, D is TRBD1 (6 bases). The germline V gene encodes CDR1 MGHDK and CDR2 SYGVNS. V dropped 3 bases and J dropped 2 bases, with 14 bases sitting between them. This CDR3 is 16 amino acids long.

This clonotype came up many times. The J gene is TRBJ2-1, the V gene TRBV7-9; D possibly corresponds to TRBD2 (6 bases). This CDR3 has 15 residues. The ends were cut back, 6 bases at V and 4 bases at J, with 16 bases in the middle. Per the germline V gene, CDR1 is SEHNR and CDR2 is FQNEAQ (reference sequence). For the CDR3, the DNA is TGTGCCAGCAGTCGAGGCGGGGATATATACAATGAGCAGTTCTTC. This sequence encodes CASSRGGDIYNEQFF.